The 32 T cell receptor beta chains below all came from one sample that was sequenced in a study of cytomegalovirus exposure and HLA in healthy donors. Profiled with immunoSEQ multiplex PCR; TCRdb holds only in-frame clones, not every one. Here the sample spans about 150,000 clones, about 82% being singletons. The sequenced sample consisted of PBMCs. These receptors all stem from a human donor in good health.

The chain recombines TRBV5-1 with TRBJ2-3; 13 bases are shared with TRBD2. Germline CDR1 and CDR2: SGHRS and YFSETQ. This CDR3 spans 16 amino acids. V lost 4 bases to trimming and J lost 5 bases; unmatched junction nucleotides: 7. The CDR3 reads CASSIGLAGEKDTQYF. The CDR3 nucleotides are TGCGCCAGCAGCATCGGACTAGCGGGAGAGAAAGATACGCAGTATTTT.

The gene calls are TRBV27 and TRBJ2-3, with 8 positions matching TRBD2. Germline assignment: CDR1 MNHEY and CDR2 SMNVEV (reference sequence). This CDR3 contains 16 residues. J lost 4 bases, V lost 3 bases, and 9 bases had no gene match. DNA of the CDR3: TGTGCCAGCAGTTTTGGGTTGCGGGAGGCGGCAGATACGCAGTATTTT. This translates into CASSFGLREAADTQYF.

The rearrangement links TRBV19 to TRBJ1-4, with D possibly matching TRBD1 (5 bases). The CDR3 length is 17 residues. Germline V gives CDR1 LNHDA, CDR2 SQIVND (reference sequence). V gave up 0 bases and J gave up 0 bases, with 11 bases separating them. CDR3 sequence (DNA): TGTGCCAGTAGTATAGAGGGGCAACCAGCAACTAATGAAAAACTGTTTTTT. It is translated as CASSIEGQPATNEKLFF.

V usage is TRBV7-3 and J usage is TRBJ2-1; 9 nucleotides match TRBD2. This CDR3 comprises 14 residues. CDR1 and CDR2 (germline): SGHTA, FQGTGA. V gave up 2 bases and J gave up 8 bases; unmatched junction bases: 4. This chain's CDR3 is CASSLVAGDYEQFF. CDR3 sequence (DNA): TGTGCCAGCAGCTTAGTAGCGGGGGATTATGAGCAGTTCTTC.

V gene TRBV19 combines with J gene TRBJ2-2; no firm D call. Between the trimmed V and J ends, which lost 8 bases and 3 bases, there was a span of 13 bases. This CDR3 is 14 amino acids long. Germline-derived CDR1 and CDR2 are LNHDA and SQIVND (reference sequence). CDR3 loop: CASCDVVYTGELFF. CDR3 DNA: TGTGCCAGTTGCGATGTTGTCTACACCGGGGAGCTGTTTTTT.

The chain carries TRBV2 and TRBJ1-5; 8 bases line up with TRBD1. This CDR3 comprises 13 residues. Germline assignment: CDR1 SNHLY and CDR2 FYNNEI. Trimming removed 8 bases from V and 4 bases from J; junction bases left unmatched: 4. CDR3 nucleotide sequence: TGTGCCAGCGGGACAGGAGATAATCAGCCCCAGCATTTT. Its protein product is CASGTGDNQPQHF.

The chain uses TRBV18 and TRBJ1-2; D perhaps matches TRBD1 (5 bases). The CDR3 length is 14 residues. V lost 0 bases and J lost 4, with 9 bases in between. Germline lookup yields CDR1 KGHSH and CDR2 LQKENI. The CDR3 bases are TGTGCCAGCTCACCACCTCTCGGGGGCTATGGCTACACCTTC. Translated, it gives CASSPPLGGYGYTF.

This clone was detected only a few times. This chain uses TRBV4-3 with TRBJ2-5; possible D gene TRBD1, 5 bases. This CDR3 has 15 amino acids. V lost 0 bases to trimming and J lost 2 bases, with 10 bases between them. The germline V gene encodes CDR1 LGHNA and CDR2 YSLEER. The CDR3 nucleotides are TGCGCCAGCAGCCAAGAAGGGGCAGTACAAGAGACCCAGTACTTC. Amino acids: CASSQEGAVQETQYF.

This CDR3 reads CASQRGVGDEQFF. For the CDR3, the DNA is TGTGCCAGCCAGCGGGGGGTCGGGGATGAGCAGTTCTTC. The gene calls are TRBV7-2 and TRBJ2-1, with TRBD2 identical over 9 bases. The CDR3 loop spans 13 amino acids. The V segment lost 8 bases and the J segment 8 bases; nucleotides outside the gene matches: 7. The germline V gene encodes CDR1 SGHTA and CDR2 FQGNSA. Using reference TRBV7-2 and TRBJ2-1 for the parts outside the CDR3, the full variable domain is GAGVSQSPSNKVTEKGKDVELRCDPISGHTALYWYRQSLGQGLEFLIYFQGNSAPDKSGLPSDRFSAERTGGSVSTLTIQRTQQEDSAVYLCASQRGVGDEQFFGPGTRLTVL.

This chain uses TRBV9 with TRBJ2-7; D may be TRBD2 (6 bases). From germline, CDR1 is SGDLS and CDR2 YYNGEE. V lost 4 bases and J 0 bases, leaving 14 bases between the germline ends. The CDR3 extends over 15 amino acids. CDR3 sequence: CASSPGRLSSYEQYF. CDR3 DNA sequence: TGTGCCAGCAGCCCGGGGAGGTTGAGCTCCTACGAGCAGTACTTC.

This clone was detected only once. The rearrangement links TRBV9 to TRBJ2-5, with 10 positions matching TRBD2. V lost 2 bases to trimming and J lost 2 bases; unmatched junction nucleotides: 3. This CDR3 comprises 15 residues. Per the germline V gene, CDR1 is SGDLS and CDR2 is YYNGEE. CDR3 DNA: TGTGCCAGCAGCGTCAGCGGGGGGGTTCAAGAGACCCAGTACTTC. Translation gives CASSVSGGVQETQYF.

The chain recombines TRBV5-1 with TRBJ1-5; D gene unclear. The CDR3 loop spans 13 amino acids. Between the trimmed V and J ends, which lost 4 bases and 7 bases, there was a span of 12 bases. The germline V gene has CDR1 SGHRS and CDR2 YFSETQ. DNA of the CDR3: TGCGCCAGCAGCCGGGTGTCCGGACAGCCCCAGCATTTT. Its translation: CASSRVSGQPQHF.

This chain links TRBV5-1 with TRBJ1-2; the D gene is possibly TRBD1 (6 bases). Trimming removed 5 bases from V and 7 bases from J, with 21 bases in between. The CDR3 contains 15 residues. CDR1 and CDR2 (germline): SGHRS, YFSETQ. CDR3: CASSSLPGGDGGYTF. The CDR3 DNA is TGCGCCAGCAGTTCGCTCCCGGGGGGCGATGGTGGCTACACCTTC.

This chain connects TRBV19 to TRBJ1-4; D remains ambiguous. V gave up 10 bases and J gave up 4 bases, with 13 bases separating them. Germline V gene data show CDR1 as LNHDA and CDR2 as SQIVND (reference sequence). The CDR3 is made up of 13 amino acids. The CDR3 here is CATTARDNEKLFF. CDR3 sequence (DNA): TGTGCCACCACGGCCCGGGATAATGAAAAACTGTTTTTT.

The chain links TRBV28 to TRBJ2-7; D is undetermined. With 2 bases removed from V and 2 bases from J, the gap between germline ends came to 4 bases. Looked up from germline, CDR1 is MDHEN and CDR2 is SYDVKM. The CDR3 totals 12 residues. CDR3 coding DNA: TGTGCCAGCAGTTTACAAACCTACGAGCAGTACTTC. This translates into CASSLQTYEQYF.

The chain joins TRBV2 to TRBJ1-2, with 10 nucleotides matching TRBD1. J lost 5 bases, V lost 6 bases, and 9 bases had no gene match. Germline CDR1 SNHLY, CDR2 FYNNEI. This CDR3 comprises 15 residues. The CDR3 sequence is CASRRQGAMLYGYTF. The CDR3 nucleotides read TGTGCCAGCAGAAGACAGGGGGCAATGTTATATGGCTACACCTTC. Combining the CDR3 with reference TRBV2 and TRBJ1-2 gives the whole variable domain EPEVTQTPSHQVTQMGQEVILRCVPISNHLYFYWYRQILGQKVEFLVSFYNNEISEKSEIFDDQFSVERPDGSNFTLKIRSTKLEDSAMYFCASRRQGAMLYGYTFGSGTRLTVV.

This chain links TRBV19 with TRBJ2-1; 11 bases map to TRBD2. Germline CDR1 and CDR2: LNHDA and SQIVND (reference sequence). The CDR3 is 16 residues long. V was clipped by 5 bases and J by 5 bases; unmatched bases: 8. The chain's CDR3 is CASSPRTSGSHNEQFF. The CDR3 region has the DNA TGTGCCAGTAGTCCTAGGACTAGCGGGTCCCACAATGAGCAGTTCTTC.

V is TRBV7-4 and J is TRBJ2-1; 7 positions agree with TRBD2. V was pared by 4 bases and J by 5 bases, with 17 bases of the junction left unmatched. Germline V gene data show CDR1 as SGHVT and CDR2 as SQSDAQ. CDR3 length: 18 amino acids. The chain's CDR3 is CASSSATGTSAKNNEQFF. The CDR3, as DNA: TGTGCCAGCAGCTCAGCCACAGGTACTAGCGCAAAGAACAATGAGCAGTTCTTC.

The rearrangement uses TRBV29-1 and TRBJ1-1, with D possibly being TRBD1 (5 bases). This CDR3 has 11 residues. From germline, CDR1 is SQVTM and CDR2 ANQGSEA. CDR3 sequence reads: CSCRANTEAFF. CDR3 sequence (DNA): TGCAGTTGCAGGGCGAACACTGAAGCTTTCTTT.

The chain combines TRBV5-1 with TRBJ2-3; 9 positions match TRBD2. V lost 2 bases and J lost 5; bases outside the gene matches: 9. Germline V gene sequence: CDR1 SGHRS, CDR2 YFSETQ. The CDR3 contains 16 residues. CDR3 bases: TGCGCCAGCAGCTTCCTAGCGGGGAGGGGCATAGATACGCAGTATTTT. Its protein product is CASSFLAGRGIDTQYF.

The chain uses TRBV5-5 and TRBJ2-7; D gene unclear. Germline assignment: CDR1 SGHKS and CDR2 YYEKEE (reference sequence). With 0 bases removed from V and 2 bases from J, the gap between germline ends came to 6 bases. The CDR3 runs 13 residues. CDR3 DNA sequence: TGTGCCAGCAGCTTGGAACCTACCTACGAGCAGTACTTC. Encoded protein: CASSLEPTYEQYF. Looking up the rest from reference TRBV5-5 and TRBJ2-7 gives the full variable domain: DAGVTQSPTHLIKTRGQQVTLRCSPISGHKSVSWYQQVLGQGPQFIFQYYEKEERGRGNFPDRFSARQFPNYSSELNVNALLLGDSALYLCASSLEPTYEQYFGPGTRLTVT.

V and J are TRBV2 and TRBJ1-5; D unclear. The CDR3 loop spans 13 amino acids. Germline CDR1 reads SNHLY; CDR2 reads FYNNEI. V dropped 6 bases and J dropped 1 base, with 7 bases sitting between them. The CDR3 protein is CASRGGSNQPQHF. CDR3 bases: TGTGCCAGCAGGGGAGGCAGCAATCAGCCCCAGCATTTT.

DNA for the CDR3: TGTGCCAGTAGTATTAGCGCAGGGAGGTCTGAAAAACTGTTTTTT. This encodes CASSISAGRSEKLFF. The rearrangement joins TRBV19 to TRBJ1-4, with D possibly being TRBD1 (5 bases). Between the trimmed V and J ends, which lost 3 bases and 7 bases, there was a span of 15 bases. Germline CDR1 is LNHDA and CDR2 is SQIVND (reference sequence). The CDR3 totals 15 residues.

V is TRBV7-6 and J is TRBJ2-7; 10 nucleotides agree with TRBD1. In germline, CDR1 is SGHVS, CDR2 FNYEAQ. The CDR3 runs to 15 residues. J lost 5 bases, V lost 4 bases, and 8 bases had no gene match. The CDR3 DNA is TGTGCCAGCAGCTCATTTAAGACAGGGGGCCACGAGCAGTACTTC. Translated: CASSSFKTGGHEQYF.

This chain joins TRBV9 and TRBJ1-2; maybe TRBD1 (5 bases). V was clipped by 3 bases and J by 4 bases, with 19 bases between them. This CDR3 comprises 16 residues. Germline CDR1 reads SGDLS; CDR2 reads YYNGEE. The DNA for the CDR3 is TGTGCCAGCAGCGCCCCCCGGGGGGGGGATGCCTATGGCTACACCTTC. This sequence encodes CASSAPRGGDAYGYTF.

V and J are TRBV7-9 and TRBJ1-1; 7 bases are a match to TRBD1. Germline assignment: CDR1 SEHNR and CDR2 FQNEAQ (reference sequence). The CDR3 loop spans 14 amino acids. V gave up 5 bases and J gave up 5 bases; unmatched junction bases: 8. CDR3 coding DNA: TGTGCCAGCAGCCAAGACAGGGTCATTACTGAAGCTTTCTTT. It codes for CASSQDRVITEAFF.

This clone was seen repeatedly, ten times or more. This sequence joins TRBV2 and TRBJ2-5; D unclear. The CDR3 contains 11 residues. Per the germline V gene, CDR1 is SNHLY and CDR2 is FYNNEI. V was cut by 6 bases and J by 2 bases, with 4 bases left in between. CDR3 loop: CASSLQETQYF. The CDR3 DNA sequence: TGTGCCAGCAGCCTACAAGAGACCCAGTACTTC.

The chain carries TRBV2 and TRBJ2-7, with D possibly matching TRBD2 (5 bases). V was shortened by 6 bases and J by 4 bases, with 22 bases between the two germline ends. Germline V lookup: CDR1 SNHLY, CDR2 FYNNEI. The CDR3 loop spans 16 amino acids. CDR3: CASSEQLGGFHYEQYF. The CDR3, as DNA: TGTGCCAGCAGCGAACAACTCGGAGGTTTCCATTACGAGCAGTACTTC.

This chain connects TRBV7-6 to TRBJ2-2; 8 nucleotides align to TRBD2. The germline CDR1 and CDR2 sequences are SGHVS and FNYEAQ. J lost 0 bases, V lost 0 bases, and 18 bases had no gene match. The CDR3 runs to 22 residues. CDR3 DNA sequence: TGTGCCAGCAGCTTAGCCCCCCCTTTAGTCCATGATAGCGGGGCGAACACCGGGGAGCTGTTTTTT. Its protein product is CASSLAPPLVHDSGANTGELFF. Full variable domain (rest looked up from reference TRBV7-6 and TRBJ2-2): GAGVSQSPRYKVTKRGQDVALRCDPISGHVSLYWYRQALGQGPEFLTYFNYEAQQDKSGLPNDRFSAERPEGSISTLTIQRTEQRDSAMYRCASSLAPPLVHDSGANTGELFFGEGSRLTVL.

This chain joins TRBV7-2 and TRBJ2-7; D perhaps matches TRBD1 (5 bases). The germline CDR1 and CDR2 sequences are SGHTA and FQGNSA. Between the trimmed V and J ends, which lost 7 bases and 2 bases, there was a span of 15 bases. The CDR3 extends over 14 amino acids. The CDR3 DNA follows: TGTGCCAGCAACACGAAAGCAGGGCCCTACGAGCAGTACTTC. Translated, it gives CASNTKAGPYEQYF.

This clone appeared once. V and J are TRBV5-6 and TRBJ2-5; 8 bases are shared with TRBD2. The CDR3 length is 17 residues. V shed 2 bases, J shed 1 base, and the junction held 10 bases outside the gene matches. Per germline, CDR1 SGHDT and CDR2 YYEEEE. CDR3 sequence reads: CASSFSPGSGVQETQYF. CDR3 DNA: TGTGCCAGCAGCTTTTCCCCTGGTAGCGGGGTCCAAGAGACCCAGTACTTC.

J is TRBJ2-2 and V is TRBV6-4; a weak D match, TRBD2 (6 bases). CDR1 and CDR2 from the germline V gene are MRHNA and SNTAGT. The CDR3 has 14 amino acids. Trimming cost V 8 bases and J 4 bases, with 14 bases left between them. CDR3: CASRIAESTGELFF. The CDR3 DNA reads as TGTGCCAGCCGTATAGCGGAGAGCACCGGGGAGCTGTTTTTT.